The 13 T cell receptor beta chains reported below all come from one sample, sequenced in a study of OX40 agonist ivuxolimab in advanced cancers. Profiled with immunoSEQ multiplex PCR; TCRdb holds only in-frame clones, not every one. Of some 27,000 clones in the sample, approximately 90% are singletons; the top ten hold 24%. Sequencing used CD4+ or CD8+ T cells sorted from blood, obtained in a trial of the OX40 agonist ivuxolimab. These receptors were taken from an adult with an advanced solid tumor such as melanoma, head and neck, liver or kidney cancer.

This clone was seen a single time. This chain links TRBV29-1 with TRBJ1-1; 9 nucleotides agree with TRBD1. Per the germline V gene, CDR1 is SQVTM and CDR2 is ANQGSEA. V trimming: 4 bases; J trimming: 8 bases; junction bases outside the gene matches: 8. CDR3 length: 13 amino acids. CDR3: CSVASTGGGEAFF. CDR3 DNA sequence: TGCAGCGTTGCATCCACAGGGGGCGGGGAAGCTTTCTTT.

Here the CDR3 DNA reads TGTGCCAGTAGCCTCGTTCTAATTTTCACTGAAGCTTTCTTT. Translated: CASSLVLIFTEAFF. This sequence joins TRBV19 and TRBJ1-1; D is uncertain. V was pared by 6 bases and J by 4 bases, with 15 bases between. This CDR3 is 14 amino acids long. Looked up from germline, CDR1 is LNHDA and CDR2 is SQIVND (reference sequence).

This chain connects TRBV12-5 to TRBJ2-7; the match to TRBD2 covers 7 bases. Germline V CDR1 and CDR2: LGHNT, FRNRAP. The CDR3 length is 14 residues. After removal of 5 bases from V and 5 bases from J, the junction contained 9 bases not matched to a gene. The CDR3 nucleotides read TGTGCTAGTGGTATTTCCGGGACTATGCACGAGCAGTACTTC. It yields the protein CASGISGTMHEQYF.

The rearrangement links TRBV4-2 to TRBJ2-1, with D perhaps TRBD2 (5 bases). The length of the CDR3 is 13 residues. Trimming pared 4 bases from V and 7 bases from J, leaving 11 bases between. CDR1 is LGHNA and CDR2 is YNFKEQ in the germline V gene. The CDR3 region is CASSPDFLNEQFF. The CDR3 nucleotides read TGTGCCAGCAGCCCGGACTTCCTTAATGAGCAGTTCTTC.

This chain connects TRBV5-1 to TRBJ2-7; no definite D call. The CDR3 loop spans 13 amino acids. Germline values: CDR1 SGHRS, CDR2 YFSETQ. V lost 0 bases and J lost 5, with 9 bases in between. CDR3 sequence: CASSLARADEQYF. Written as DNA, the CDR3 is TGCGCCAGCAGCTTGGCTAGGGCGGACGAGCAGTACTTC.

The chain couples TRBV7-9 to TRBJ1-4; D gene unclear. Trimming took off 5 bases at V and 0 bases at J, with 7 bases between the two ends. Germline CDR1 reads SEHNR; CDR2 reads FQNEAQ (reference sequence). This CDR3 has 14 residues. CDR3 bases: TGTGCCAGCAGCCCAGTAGCAACTAATGAAAAACTGTTTTTT. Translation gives CASSPVATNEKLFF.

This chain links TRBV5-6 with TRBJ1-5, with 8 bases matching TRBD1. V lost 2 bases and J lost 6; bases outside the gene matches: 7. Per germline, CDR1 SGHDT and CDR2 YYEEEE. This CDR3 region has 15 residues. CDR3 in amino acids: CASSLRTGGGQPQHF. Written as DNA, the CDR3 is TGTGCCAGCAGCTTAAGAACAGGGGGGGGTCAGCCCCAGCATTTT.

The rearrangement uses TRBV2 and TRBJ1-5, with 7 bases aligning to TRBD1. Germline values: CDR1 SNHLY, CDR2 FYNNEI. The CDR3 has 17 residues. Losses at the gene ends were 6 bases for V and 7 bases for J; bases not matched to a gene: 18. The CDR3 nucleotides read TGTGCCAGCAGACTTGGTTACCGGGACAGTACAAACCAGCCCCAGCATTTT. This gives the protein CASRLGYRDSTNQPQHF. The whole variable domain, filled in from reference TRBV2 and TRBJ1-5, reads EPEVTQTPSHQVTQMGQEVILRCVPISNHLYFYWYRQILGQKVEFLVSFYNNEISEKSEIFDDQFSVERPDGSNFTLKIRSTKLEDSAMYFCASRLGYRDSTNQPQHFGDGTRLSIL.

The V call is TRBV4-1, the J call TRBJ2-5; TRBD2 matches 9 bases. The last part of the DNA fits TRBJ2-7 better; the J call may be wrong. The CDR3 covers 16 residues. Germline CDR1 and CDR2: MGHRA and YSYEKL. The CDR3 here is CASSPSGLAQTYEQYF. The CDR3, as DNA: TGCGCCAGCAGCCCATCTGGACTAGCGCAGACCTACGAGCAGTACTTC.

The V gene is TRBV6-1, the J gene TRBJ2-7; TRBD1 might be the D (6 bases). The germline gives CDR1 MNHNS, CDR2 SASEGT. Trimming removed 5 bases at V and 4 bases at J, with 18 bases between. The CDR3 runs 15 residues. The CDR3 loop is CASSLPGQGLYEQYF. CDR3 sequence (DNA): TGTGCCAGCAGTTTACCGGGACAAGGCCTGTACGAGCAGTACTTC.

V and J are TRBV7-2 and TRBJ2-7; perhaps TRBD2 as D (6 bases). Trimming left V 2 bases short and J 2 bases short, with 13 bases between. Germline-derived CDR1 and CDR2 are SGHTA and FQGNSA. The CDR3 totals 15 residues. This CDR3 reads CASSLSPLAPYEQYF. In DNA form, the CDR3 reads TGTGCCAGCAGCTTATCACCACTAGCCCCCTACGAGCAGTACTTC.

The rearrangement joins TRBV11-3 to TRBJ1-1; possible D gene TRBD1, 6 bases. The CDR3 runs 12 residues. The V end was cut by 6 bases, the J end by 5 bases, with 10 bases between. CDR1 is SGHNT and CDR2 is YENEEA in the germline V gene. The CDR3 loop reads CASSSGDTEAFF. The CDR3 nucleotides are TGTGCCAGCAGTTCAGGGGATACTGAAGCTTTCTTT. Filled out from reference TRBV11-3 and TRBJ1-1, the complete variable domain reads EAGVVQSPRYKIIEKKQPVAFWCNPISGHNTLYWYLQNLGQGPELLIRYENEEAVDDSQLPKDRFSAERLKGVDSTLKIQPAELGDSAVYLCASSSGDTEAFFGQGTRLTVV.

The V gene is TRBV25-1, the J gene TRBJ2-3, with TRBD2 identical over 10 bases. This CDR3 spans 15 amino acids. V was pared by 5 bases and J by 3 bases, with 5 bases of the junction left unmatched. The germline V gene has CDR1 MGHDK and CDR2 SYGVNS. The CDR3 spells CASSRGLAETDTQYF. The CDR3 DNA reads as TGTGCCAGCAGTAGAGGACTAGCGGAGACAGATACGCAGTATTTT.